This TCR beta chain was sequenced in a study of CD8 T cells in Susac syndrome. Reverse transcription of roughly 0.45 to 1 ug RNA was performed with random hexamers. MiXCR, applied by TCRdb to the immunoSEQ multiplex PCR reads, yields one record per CDR3 protein. Found here are under 200,000 distinct CDR3 sequences, 90% to 95% of them singletons; the top ten hold 0.14%. Trimming pared 0 bases from V and 2 bases from J, leaving 8 bases between. The CDR3 covers 14 residues. In germline, CDR1 is DFQATT, CDR2 SNEGSKA (reference sequence). The V gene is TRBV20-1, the J gene TRBJ1-5; no reliable D call. The material sequenced was CD4+ T cells from PBMCs. The clonotype was recovered from a human donor in good health. The DNA of the CDR3 is TGCAGTGCTAGAGAGGGGAGGGGCAATCAGCCCCAGCATTTT. This sequence encodes CSAREGRGNQPQHF.